This T cell receptor beta chain stems from a study of cytomegalovirus exposure and HLA in healthy donors. Points from the study as a whole: The study dropped some indistinguishable V segments, TRBV6-2 and TRBV6-3 among them.

On this clone itself: Its specificity is not known.

The CDR3 runs 12 residues. V lost 4 bases, J lost 3 bases, and 7 bases lay in between. Germline V gives CDR1 SGHDN, CDR2 FVKESK. With 60 Vbeta and 13 Jbeta primers, the PCR was carried out. Sequencing was performed with immunoSEQ multiplex PCR; in TCRdb, only in-frame clones are kept and a portion is missing. The sample lists over 100,000 clones, about 74% seen once, with around 5% in the top ten. This clonotype was obtained from a man aged 25-45 years in good health and CMV-seropositive. The sequenced sample consisted of PBMCs. The chain joins TRBV14 to TRBJ2-7, with unresolved D. DNA of the CDR3: TGTGCCAGCAGCCCAACTAACTACGAGCAGTACTTC. Its protein product is CASSPTNYEQYF.